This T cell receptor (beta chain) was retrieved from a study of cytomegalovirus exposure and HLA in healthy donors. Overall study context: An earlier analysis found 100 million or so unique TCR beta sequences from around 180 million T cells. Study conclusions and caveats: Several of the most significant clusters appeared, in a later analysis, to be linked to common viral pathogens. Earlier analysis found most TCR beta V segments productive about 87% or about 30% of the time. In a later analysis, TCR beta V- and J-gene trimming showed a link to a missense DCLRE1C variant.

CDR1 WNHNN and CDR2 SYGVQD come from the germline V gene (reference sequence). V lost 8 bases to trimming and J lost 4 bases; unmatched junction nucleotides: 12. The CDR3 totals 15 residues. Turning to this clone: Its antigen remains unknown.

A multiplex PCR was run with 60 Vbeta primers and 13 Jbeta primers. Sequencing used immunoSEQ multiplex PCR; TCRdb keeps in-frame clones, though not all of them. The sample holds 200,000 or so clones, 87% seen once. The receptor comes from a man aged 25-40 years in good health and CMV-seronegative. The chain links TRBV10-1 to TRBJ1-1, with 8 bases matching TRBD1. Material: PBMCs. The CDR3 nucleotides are TGCGCCAGCCCCGAACAGGGGGACGAGGGCACTGAAGCTTTCTTT. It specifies CASPEQGDEGTEAFF.